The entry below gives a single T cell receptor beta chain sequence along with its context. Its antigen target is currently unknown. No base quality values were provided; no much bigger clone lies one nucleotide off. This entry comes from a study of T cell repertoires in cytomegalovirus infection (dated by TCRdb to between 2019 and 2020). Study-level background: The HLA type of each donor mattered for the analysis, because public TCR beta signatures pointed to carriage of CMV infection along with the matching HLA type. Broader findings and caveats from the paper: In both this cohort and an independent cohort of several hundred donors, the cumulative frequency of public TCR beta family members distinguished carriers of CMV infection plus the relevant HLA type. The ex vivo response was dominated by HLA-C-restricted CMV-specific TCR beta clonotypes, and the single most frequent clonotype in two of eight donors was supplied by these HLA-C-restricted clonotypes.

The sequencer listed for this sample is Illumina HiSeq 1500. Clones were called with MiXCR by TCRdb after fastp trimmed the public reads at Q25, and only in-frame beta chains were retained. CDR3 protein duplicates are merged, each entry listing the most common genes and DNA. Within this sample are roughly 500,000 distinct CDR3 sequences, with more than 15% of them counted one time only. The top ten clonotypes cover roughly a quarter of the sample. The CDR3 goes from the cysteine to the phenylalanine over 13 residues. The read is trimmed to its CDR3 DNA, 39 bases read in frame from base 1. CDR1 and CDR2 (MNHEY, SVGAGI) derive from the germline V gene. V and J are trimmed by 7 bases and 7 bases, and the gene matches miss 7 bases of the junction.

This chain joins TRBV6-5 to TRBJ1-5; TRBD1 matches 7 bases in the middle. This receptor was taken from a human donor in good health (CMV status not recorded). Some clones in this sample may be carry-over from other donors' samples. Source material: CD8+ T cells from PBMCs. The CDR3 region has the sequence CASNRGRGQPQHF. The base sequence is TGTGCCAGCAACAGGGGTCGGGGACAGCCCCAGCATTTT.